This is a list of T cell receptor beta chains from one sample in a study of human T cells and chemical hapten exposure. TCRdb re-derived calls from the RACE reads in MiXCR, one entry per CDR3 protein. The data show 50,000 or so distinct CDR3 sequences, about 4.1% seen once. Sequenced material: whole blood. Every receptor here comes from a human donor in good health. Some clones in this sample may be carry-over from other donors' samples. The CDR3 runs from the conserved cysteine through the conserved F or W. The D gene is left open where the match is weak. The size field is filled for only some rows; it gives once, few, many or a size class.

j_call,d_call,clone_size,v_call,cdr3_nt,cdr3_aa
TRBJ1-2,.,many,TRBV27,TGTGCCAGCAGTCCACTCGCGGGGAGATGGGACTATGGCTACACCTTC,CASSPLAGRWDYGYTF
TRBJ1-1,.,few,TRBV6-5,TGTGCCAGCACCAAGTTAGGTGTAGGGATGAACACTGAAGCTTTCTTT,CASTKLGVGMNTEAFF
TRBJ2-7,.,many,TRBV6-6,TGTGCCAGCAGTCCGTGGCAACGCTTGGTGATATACGAGCAGTACTTC,CASSPWQRLVIYEQYF
TRBJ2-1,TRBD2,.,TRBV9,TGTGCCAGCAACCCCGGACTAGCGGAGTACAATGAGCAGTTCTTC,CASNPGLAEYNEQFF
TRBJ2-3,TRBD2,many,TRBV27,TGTGCCAGCAGTGGATTACTAGCGGGAGGCACAGATACGCAGTATTTT,CASSGLLAGGTDTQYF
TRBJ1-5,.,many,TRBV20-1,TGCAGTGCCCCTCATACGGCCGCCCAGGGGTTGGGCAATCAGCCCCAGCATTTT,CSAPHTAAQGLGNQPQHF
TRBJ2-1,.,many,TRBV30,TGTGCCTGGAGCGAACCTAGCTACGGAGAGCAGTTCTTC,CAWSEPSYGEQFF
TRBJ2-7,TRBD1,.,TRBV7-8,TGTGCCAGCAGCTTAGGAATGGGGACAGGATACTACGAGCAGTACTTC,CASSLGMGTGYYEQYF
TRBJ1-1,.,many,TRBV29-1,TGCAGCGTTGTGGGGGCTGAAGCTTTCTTT,CSVVGAEAFF
TRBJ2-3,TRBD2,many,TRBV11-3,TGTGCCAGCAGCTCTCGGACTAGCGGGAGCTATGATACGCAGTATTTT,CASSSRTSGSYDTQYF
TRBJ1-3,.,many,TRBV30,TGTGCCTGGGACGCCAGGGCAACGGACGGAAACACCATATATTTT,CAWDARATDGNTIYF
TRBJ2-1,.,few,TRBV14,TGTGCCAGCAGCCGGATGGAACAGTTCTTC,CASSRMEQFF
TRBJ1-1,.,.,TRBV10-3,TGTGCCATCAGGGACACGAACACTGAAGCTTTCTTT,CAIRDTNTEAFF
TRBJ1-1,.,.,TRBV6-6,TGTGCCAGCAGTTACAGGGGGATAGCTGAAGCTTTCTTT,CASSYRGIAEAFF
TRBJ1-2,.,many,TRBV20-1,TGCAGTGCTAGAGATGTCAGGAACTATGGCTACACCTTC,CSARDVRNYGYTF
TRBJ2-6,TRBD1,.,TRBV7-9,TGTGCCAGCAGCTCTCGTCCCGGGACAGCGCTTGCTGGGGCCAACGTCCTGACTTTC,CASSSRPGTALAGANVLTF
TRBJ1-4,.,many,TRBV3-1,TGTGCCAGCAGCCGGATGTCAACAGGGTACGAGGATGAAAAACTGTTTTTT,CASSRMSTGYEDEKLFF
TRBJ2-1,.,few,TRBV3-1,TGTGCCAGCAGCCAACCCCCTAGCAACAATGAGCAGTTCTTC,CASSQPPSNNEQFF
TRBJ2-7,.,many,TRBV28,TGTGCCAGCAGTTTAAGCCCCTTTGGGTCCCCCTACGAGCAGTACTTC,CASSLSPFGSPYEQYF
TRBJ2-5,TRBD1,many,TRBV18,TGTGCCAGCTCACCGGGACAGCAAGAGACCCAGTACTTC,CASSPGQQETQYF
TRBJ2-6,TRBD1,.,TRBV5-1,TGCGCCAGCAGCTTGGAACGAGGGGGCGCTGGGGCCAACGTCCTGACTTTC,CASSLERGGAGANVLTF
TRBJ2-7,.,few,TRBV7-2,TGTGCCAGCAGCCCCGGCCCCTTAGAGCAGTACTTC,CASSPGPLEQYF
TRBJ1-5,.,many,TRBV21-1,TGTGCCAGCAGCAATCAGCCCCAGCATTTT,CASSNQPQHF
TRBJ1-3,.,few,TRBV30,TGTGCCTGGAGTATCGGCTTCTCTGGAAACACCATATATTTT,CAWSIGFSGNTIYF
TRBJ1-1,TRBD1,few,TRBV19,TGTGCCAGTAGTATTCGACAGGGTCGGACTGAAGCTTTCTTT,CASSIRQGRTEAFF
TRBJ2-1,TRBD2,.,TRBV12-3/TRBV12-4,TGTGCCAGCAGGTTTGGCGGGAGGGCCGTTGGCCCCCATGAGCAGTTCTTC,CASRFGGRAVGPHEQFF
TRBJ2-7,.,many,TRBV20-1,TGCAGTGCTGAAAGGGACACTGACTACGAGCAGTACTTC,CSAERDTDYEQYF
TRBJ1-5,TRBD1,few,TRBV27,TGTGCCAGCAGTATTGGACAGGGCGGTCAGCCCCAGCATTTT,CASSIGQGGQPQHF
TRBJ2-1,.,many,TRBV20-1,TGCAGTGCTAGAGATGTCGGGAGATCTAAGAATGAGCAGTTCTTC,CSARDVGRSKNEQFF
TRBJ2-5,.,many,TRBV19,TGTGCCAGTAGTACCTGGCGGGACCAAGAGACCCAGTACTTC,CASSTWRDQETQYF
TRBJ2-7,.,many,TRBV5-1,TGCGCCAGCAGCTTGGACAGAGGGGCCTACGAGCAGTACTTC,CASSLDRGAYEQYF
TRBJ2-7,.,.,TRBV29-1,TGCAGCGTTGATAGCCCCGATTCGGCTGGCTACGAGCAGTACTTC,CSVDSPDSAGYEQYF
TRBJ1-1,.,many,TRBV7-3,TGTGCCAGCAGCCTGTGGGAGGGGACTGAAGCTTTCTTT,CASSLWEGTEAFF
TRBJ1-1,TRBD1,few,TRBV5-1,TGCGCCAGCAGCTTTAGGACAGGTTCATACACTGAAGCTTTCTTT,CASSFRTGSYTEAFF
TRBJ2-7,.,many,TRBV28,TGTGCCAGCAGTTTATGGAGGGCCTACGAGCAGTACTTC,CASSLWRAYEQYF
TRBJ2-7,TRBD1,many,TRBV27,TGTGCCAGCAGTGGCCCCAGGGGGCGTGGGGAGCAGTACTTC,CASSGPRGRGEQYF
TRBJ1-2,TRBD1,many,TRBV4-2,TGTGCCAGCAGCCAAGACCGGGGGGACAGGGGTGGCGGCTACACCTTC,CASSQDRGDRGGGYTF
TRBJ1-2,.,many,TRBV6-1,TGTGCCAGCAGTGAAACAGGATATGGCTACACCTTC,CASSETGYGYTF
TRBJ2-1,TRBD2,few,TRBV4-2,TGTGCCAGCAGCCACCCGGACGGCGGGAGTGATGAGCAGTTCTTC,CASSHPDGGSDEQFF
TRBJ1-1,TRBD1,few,TRBV6-5,TGTGCCAGCATTATTCAGGGGGGCATGAACACTGAAGCTTTCTTT,CASIIQGGMNTEAFF
TRBJ2-7,.,many,TRBV5-6,TGTGCCAGCAGCTTGGGGCGCTACGAGCAGTACTTC,CASSLGRYEQYF
TRBJ1-5,.,few,TRBV21-1,TGTGCCGTTGGGACAGGGAAACAGCCCCAGCATTTT,CAVGTGKQPQHF
TRBJ1-1,.,few,TRBV7-2,TGTGCCAGCAGCTTAGTCCGGGGGGCGAATAGTCTTAGCATGAACACTGAAGCTTTCTTT,CASSLVRGANSLSMNTEAFF
TRBJ1-5,TRBD1,few,TRBV7-8,TGTGCCAGCAGCTCCGTGACAGGGGTGGGTCAGCCCCAGCATTTT,CASSSVTGVGQPQHF
TRBJ1-1,.,.,TRBV13,TGTGCCAGCAGCCGCCTTTGGGGGAAGACTGAAGCTTTCTTT,CASSRLWGKTEAFF
TRBJ2-7,.,many,TRBV19,TGTGCCAGTAGTTCGGCATATGGCTACGAGCAGTACTTC,CASSSAYGYEQYF
TRBJ2-2,.,many,TRBV6-5,TGTGCCAGCAGGAGACAGATCCTCAACACCGGGGAGCTGTTTTTT,CASRRQILNTGELFF
TRBJ2-1,.,.,TRBV27,TGTGCCAGCAGTTTATTTCCCCAACCGAATAATGAGCAGTTCTTC,CASSLFPQPNNEQFF
TRBJ2-7,.,many,TRBV9,TGTGCCAGCAGCGTCCGGGACACCACCTACGAGCAGTACTTC,CASSVRDTTYEQYF
TRBJ2-7,.,many,TRBV6-6,TGTGCCAGCACCGATCCCCCCTACGAGCAGTACTTC,CASTDPPYEQYF
TRBJ1-3,.,many,TRBV20-1,TGCAGTGCTCGGGAGAGAGGTAGAAACACCATATATTTT,CSARERGRNTIYF
TRBJ2-7,TRBD1,many,TRBV20-1,TGCAGTGCCCGGACAGGGGGCAGGGAAGGGCAGTACTTC,CSARTGGREGQYF
TRBJ2-3,.,.,TRBV29-1,TGCAGCGTTGAGCAGGGTCTCCGGCGAGATACGCAGTATTTT,CSVEQGLRRDTQYF